This T cell receptor beta chain was sequenced for a study of blood T cell repertoires in COVID-19. Study details: The study drew acute and convalescent COVID-19 samples from the United States, Italy and Spain. The cDNA or gDNA used as material had been derived from T cells, B-cell-depleted T cells, or PBMCs.

Each participant's cohort was designated according to participant-reported clinical history. The CDR3 spans 15 residues. From germline, CDR1 is SGHRS and CDR2 YFSETQ. Trimming left V 0 bases short and J 1 base short, with 9 bases between. In the study's own analysis: Amplification of reference gene primers was used by the study to estimate nucleated cell counts. Sequenced by immunoSEQ multiplex PCR; TCRdb stores in-frame clones only, minus some. V and J calls and clone size are given by that table; D and trimming were obtained from the DNA. The data hold some 250,000 clones, with over 75% observed a single time. In this sample, this clone turned up once.

This TCR derives from a man aged 18 to 29 who had recovered from COVID-19. The chain links TRBV5-1 to TRBJ2-3; D is possibly TRBD2 (6 bases). Sequencing was done on a sample of PBMCs or T cells enriched from blood (not recorded which). The CDR3 DNA is TGCGCCAGCAGCTTGGATACGGGGGGCACAGATACGCAGTATTTT. It specifies CASSLDTGGTDTQYF.